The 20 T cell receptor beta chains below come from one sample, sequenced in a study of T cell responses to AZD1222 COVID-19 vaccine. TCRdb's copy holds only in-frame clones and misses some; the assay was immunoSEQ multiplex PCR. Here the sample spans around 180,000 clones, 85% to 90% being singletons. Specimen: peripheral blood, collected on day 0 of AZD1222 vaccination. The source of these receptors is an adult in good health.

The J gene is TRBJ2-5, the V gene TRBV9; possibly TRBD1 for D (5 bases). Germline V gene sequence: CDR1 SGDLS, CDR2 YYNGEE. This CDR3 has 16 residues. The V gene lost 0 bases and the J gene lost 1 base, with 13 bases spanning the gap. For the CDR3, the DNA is TGTGCCAGCAGCGTAGACCAGGGATCCCTCCAAGAGACCCAGTACTTC. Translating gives CASSVDQGSLQETQYF.

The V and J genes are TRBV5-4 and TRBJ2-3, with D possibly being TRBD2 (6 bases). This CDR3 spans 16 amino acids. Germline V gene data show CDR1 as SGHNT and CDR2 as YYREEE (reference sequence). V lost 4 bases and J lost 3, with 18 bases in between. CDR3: CASSGGWGVVTDTQYF. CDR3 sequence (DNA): TGTGCCAGCAGCGGAGGGTGGGGGGTGGTTACAGATACGCAGTATTTT.

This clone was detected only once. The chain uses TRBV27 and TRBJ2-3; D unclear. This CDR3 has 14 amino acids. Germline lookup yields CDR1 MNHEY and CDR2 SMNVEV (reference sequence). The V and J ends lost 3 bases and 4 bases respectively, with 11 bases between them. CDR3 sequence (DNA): TGTGCCAGCAGTTTTAGCCTCAATCCAGATACGCAGTATTTT. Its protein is CASSFSLNPDTQYF.

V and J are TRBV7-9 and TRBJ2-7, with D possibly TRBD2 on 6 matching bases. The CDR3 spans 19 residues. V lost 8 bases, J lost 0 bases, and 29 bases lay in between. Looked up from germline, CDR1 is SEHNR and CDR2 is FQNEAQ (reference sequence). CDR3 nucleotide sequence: TGTGCCAGCGGGGCCTTGGGCGGGGCTAACGATCAAAACTCCTACGAGCAGTACTTC. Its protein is CASGALGGANDQNSYEQYF.

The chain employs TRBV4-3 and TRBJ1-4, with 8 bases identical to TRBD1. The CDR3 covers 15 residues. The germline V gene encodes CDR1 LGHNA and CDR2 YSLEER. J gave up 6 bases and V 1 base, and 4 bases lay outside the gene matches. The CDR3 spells CASSQAGQGYEKLFF. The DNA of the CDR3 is TGCGCCAGCAGCCAAGCTGGACAGGGCTATGAAAAACTGTTTTTT.

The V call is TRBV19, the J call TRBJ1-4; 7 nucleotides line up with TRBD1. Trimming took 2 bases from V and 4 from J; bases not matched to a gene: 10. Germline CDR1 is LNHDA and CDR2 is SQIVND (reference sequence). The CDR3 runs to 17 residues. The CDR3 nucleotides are TGTGCCAGTAGTATAAGGGGATCCGGGACAGTTAATGAAAAACTGTTTTTT. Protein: CASSIRGSGTVNEKLFF.

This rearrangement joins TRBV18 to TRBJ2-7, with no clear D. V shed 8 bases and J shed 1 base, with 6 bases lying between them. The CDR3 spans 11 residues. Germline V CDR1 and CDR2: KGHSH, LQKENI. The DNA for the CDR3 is TGTGCCAGCCAAGGATCCTACGAGCAGTACTTC. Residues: CASQGSYEQYF. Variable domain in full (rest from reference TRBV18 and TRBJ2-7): NAGVMQNPRHLVRRRGQEARLRCSPMKGHSHVYWYRQLPEEGLKFMVYLQKENIIDESGMPKERFSAEFPKEGPSILRIQQVVRGDSAAYFCASQGSYEQYFGPGTRLTVT.

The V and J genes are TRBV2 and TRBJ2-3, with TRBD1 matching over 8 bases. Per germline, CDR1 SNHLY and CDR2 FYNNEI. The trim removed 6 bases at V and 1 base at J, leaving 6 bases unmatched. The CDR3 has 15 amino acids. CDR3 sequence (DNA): TGTGCCAGCAGCCTGGACAGGGCACGCACAGATACGCAGTATTTT. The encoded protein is CASSLDRARTDTQYF.

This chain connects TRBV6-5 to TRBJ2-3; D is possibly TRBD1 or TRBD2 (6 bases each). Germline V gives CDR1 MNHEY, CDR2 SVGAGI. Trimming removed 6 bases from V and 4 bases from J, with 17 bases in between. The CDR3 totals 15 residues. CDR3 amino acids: CASRPGTSGSDTQYF. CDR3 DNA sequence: TGTGCCAGCAGGCCCGGGACAAGCGGGTCAGATACGCAGTATTTT.

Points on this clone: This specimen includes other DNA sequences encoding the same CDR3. The CDR3 bases are TGTGCCAGCAGCCCGGACAGGGGGAGCAATCAGCCCCAGCATTTT. This sequence encodes CASSPDRGSNQPQHF. The chain employs TRBV7-2 and TRBJ1-5; TRBD1 agrees at 10 bases. V lost 5 bases, J lost 1 base, and 2 bases stayed unmatched. Per the germline V gene, CDR1 is SGHTA and CDR2 is FQGNSA. This CDR3 is 15 amino acids long.

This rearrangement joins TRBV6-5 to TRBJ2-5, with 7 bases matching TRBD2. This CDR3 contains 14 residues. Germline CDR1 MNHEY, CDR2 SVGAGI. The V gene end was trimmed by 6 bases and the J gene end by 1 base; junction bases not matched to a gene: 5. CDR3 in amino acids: CASRVGGPQETQYF. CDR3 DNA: TGTGCCAGCAGGGTGGGAGGGCCCCAAGAGACCCAGTACTTC.

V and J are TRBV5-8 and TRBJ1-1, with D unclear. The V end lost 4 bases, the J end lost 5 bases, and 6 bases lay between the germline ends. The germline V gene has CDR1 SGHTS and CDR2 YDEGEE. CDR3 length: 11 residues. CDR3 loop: CASSPVTEAFF. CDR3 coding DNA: TGTGCCAGCAGCCCCGTTACTGAAGCTTTCTTT.

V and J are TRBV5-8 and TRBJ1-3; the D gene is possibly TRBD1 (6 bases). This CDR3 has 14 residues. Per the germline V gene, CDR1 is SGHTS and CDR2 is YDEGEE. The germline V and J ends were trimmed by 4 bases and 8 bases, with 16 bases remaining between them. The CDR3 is CASSTQRGLDTIYF. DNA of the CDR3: TGTGCCAGCAGCACCCAGCGGGGGCTTGACACCATATATTTT.

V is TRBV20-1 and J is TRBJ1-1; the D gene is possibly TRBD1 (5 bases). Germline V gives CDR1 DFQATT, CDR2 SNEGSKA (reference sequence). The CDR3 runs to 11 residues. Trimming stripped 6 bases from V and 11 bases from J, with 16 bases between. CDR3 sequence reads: CSALLGTKAFF. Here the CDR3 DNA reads TGCAGTGCATTACTCGGGACGAAGGCTTTCTTT.

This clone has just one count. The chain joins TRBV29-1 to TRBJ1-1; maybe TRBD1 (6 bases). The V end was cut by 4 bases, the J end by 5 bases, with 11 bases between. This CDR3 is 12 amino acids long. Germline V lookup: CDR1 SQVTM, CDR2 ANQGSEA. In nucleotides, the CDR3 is TGCAGCGTTGTACAGGGATGGACTGAAGCTTTCTTT. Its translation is CSVVQGWTEAFF.

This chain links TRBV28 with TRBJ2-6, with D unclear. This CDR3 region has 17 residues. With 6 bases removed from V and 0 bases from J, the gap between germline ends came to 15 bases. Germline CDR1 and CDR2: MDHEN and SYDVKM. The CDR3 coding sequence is TGTGCCAGCAGCCCGGTAGGGATGGGCTCTGGGGCCAACGTCCTGACTTTC. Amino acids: CASSPVGMGSGANVLTF.

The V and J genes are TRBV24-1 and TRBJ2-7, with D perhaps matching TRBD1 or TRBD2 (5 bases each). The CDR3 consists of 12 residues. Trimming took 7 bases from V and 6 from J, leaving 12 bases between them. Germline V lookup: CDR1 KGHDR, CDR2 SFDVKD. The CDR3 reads CATRQGDGEQYF. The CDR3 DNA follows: TGTGCCACCAGGCAGGGAGATGGCGAGCAGTACTTC.

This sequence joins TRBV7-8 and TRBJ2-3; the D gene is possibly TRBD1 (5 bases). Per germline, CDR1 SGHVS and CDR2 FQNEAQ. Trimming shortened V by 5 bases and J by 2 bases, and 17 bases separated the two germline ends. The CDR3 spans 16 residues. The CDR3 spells CASSPGNRGFTDTQYF. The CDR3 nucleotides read TGTGCCAGCAGCCCCGGTAATAGGGGCTTCACAGATACGCAGTATTTT. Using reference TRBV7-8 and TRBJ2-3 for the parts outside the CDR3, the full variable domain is GAGVSQSPRYKVAKRGQDVALRCDPISGHVSLFWYQQALGQGPEFLTYFQNEAQLDKSGLPSDRFFAERPEGSVSTLKIQRTQQEDSAVYLCASSPGNRGFTDTQYFGPGTRLTVL.

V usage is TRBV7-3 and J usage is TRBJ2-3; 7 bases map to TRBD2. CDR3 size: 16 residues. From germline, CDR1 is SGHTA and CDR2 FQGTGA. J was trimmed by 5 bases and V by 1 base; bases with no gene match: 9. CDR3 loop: CASSLNEGLGVDTQYF. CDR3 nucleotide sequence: TGTGCCAGCAGCTTAAATGAAGGACTAGGAGTAGATACGCAGTATTTT.

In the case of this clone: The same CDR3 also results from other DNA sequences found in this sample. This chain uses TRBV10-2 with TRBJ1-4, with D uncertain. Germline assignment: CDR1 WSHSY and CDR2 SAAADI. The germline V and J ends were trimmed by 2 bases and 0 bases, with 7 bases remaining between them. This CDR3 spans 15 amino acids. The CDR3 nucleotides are TGCGCCAGCAGTGAGAGGGTTCCAACTAATGAAAAACTGTTTTTT. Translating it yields CASSERVPTNEKLFF.